A single sample gave rise to the 27 T cell receptor beta chains below, sequenced in a study of blood T cell repertoires in COVID-19. Clones were read by immunoSEQ multiplex PCR, and TCRdb kept only the in-frame ones, dropping some. The sample yields approximately 250,000 clones, about 83% seen once. Sequencing used peripheral blood. These receptor sequences come from a man in his fifties or sixties with acute or convalescent COVID-19.

The CDR3 coding sequence is TGTGCCAGCAGCGTATTCGAGACCCAGTACTTC. This codes for CASSVFETQYF. The rearrangement links TRBV12-3 or TRBV12-4 to TRBJ2-5; D is undetermined. The CDR3 spans 11 residues. V gave up 6 bases and J gave up 5 bases, with 7 bases separating them.

This clone was observed a few times. The chain carries TRBV2 and TRBJ2-7; 9 positions match TRBD1. Germline-derived CDR1 and CDR2 are SNHLY and FYNNEI. J lost 4 bases, V lost 8 bases, and 6 bases had no gene match. The length of the CDR3 is 13 residues. CDR3 region: CASPGTGSYEQYF. The CDR3 region has the DNA TGTGCCAGCCCCGGGACAGGGTCATACGAGCAGTACTTC.

The rearrangement joins TRBV10-3 to TRBJ2-6; possible D gene TRBD2, 7 bases. The germline gives CDR1 ENHRY, CDR2 SYGVKD. V was pared by 10 bases and J by 0 bases, with 16 bases between. The CDR3 runs 16 residues. CDR3 DNA: TGTGCCACTCGGGGGGCCCCAAGCTCTGGGGCCAACGTCCTGACTTTC. It encodes CATRGAPSSGANVLTF.

V usage is TRBV6-6 and J usage is TRBJ1-2, with D possibly being TRBD1 (6 bases). This CDR3 is built from 15 residues. Trimming took off 0 bases at V and 5 bases at J, with 13 bases between the two ends. Germline-derived CDR1 and CDR2 are MNHNY and SVGAGI (reference sequence). The CDR3 sequence: CASSYSAGVGYGYTF. CDR3 sequence (DNA): TGTGCCAGCAGTTACTCGGCAGGGGTCGGATATGGCTACACCTTC.

V gene TRBV11-3 combines with J gene TRBJ2-2, with TRBD1 identical over 8 bases. After removal of 0 bases from V and 4 bases from J, the junction contained 1 base not matched to a gene. The CDR3 is 15 residues long. Germline-derived CDR1 and CDR2 are SGHNT and YENEEA. The CDR3: CASSLEGQVTGELFF. In nucleotides, the CDR3 is TGTGCCAGCAGCTTAGAGGGACAGGTCACCGGGGAGCTGTTTTTT.

The CDR3 nucleotides read TGTGCCAGCAGCCCTTCACGAAACCGACATCCCTATGGCTACACCTTC. Residues: CASSPSRNRHPYGYTF. The chain carries TRBV7-8 and TRBJ1-2; no definite D call. Looked up from germline, CDR1 is SGHVS and CDR2 is FQNEAQ. Trimming shortened V by 5 bases and J by 4 bases, and 20 bases separated the two germline ends. The CDR3 covers 16 residues.

This clone showed up just once. J is TRBJ2-5 and V is TRBV7-2, with TRBD2 matching 8 bases. CDR3 length: 13 residues. Germline CDR1 and CDR2: SGHTA and FQGNSA. V was pared by 4 bases and J by 7 bases, with 5 bases of the junction left unmatched. The CDR3 spells CASSSTTSGTQYF. DNA for the CDR3: TGTGCCAGCAGCTCCACAACTAGCGGGACCCAGTACTTC.

The genes are TRBV9 and TRBJ2-2; no definite D call. Trimming stripped 2 bases from V and 0 bases from J, with 5 bases between. The germline gives CDR1 SGDLS, CDR2 YYNGEE. This CDR3 has 14 residues. CDR3 coding DNA: TGTGCCAGCAGCGTCACATCGAACACCGGGGAGCTGTTTTTT. It translates to CASSVTSNTGELFF.

The chain combines TRBV4-1 with TRBJ2-5; 7 nucleotides match TRBD2. The CDR3 has 17 residues. Germline V gene data show CDR1 as MGHRA and CDR2 as YSYEKL. Germline trimming cut 4 bases from V and 1 base from J; bases unmatched to any gene: 12. CDR3 sequence reads: CASSRGLPGSRQETQYF. The CDR3 DNA reads TGCGCCAGCAGCCGGGGACTACCGGGGTCGCGCCAAGAGACCCAGTACTTC.

This chain connects TRBV10-2 to TRBJ2-7; TRBD2 matches at 8 bases. The CDR3 is 13 amino acids. Germline V lookup: CDR1 WSHSY, CDR2 SAAADI. Trimming at V came to 7 bases and at J to 2 bases, leaving 4 bases not matched to a gene. The CDR3 bases are TGCGCCAGCATTTCGGGAGGGACCTACGAGCAGTACTTC. Protein sequence: CASISGGTYEQYF.

The chain employs TRBV30 and TRBJ1-1, with D perhaps TRBD1 (5 bases). The V gene lost 1 base and the J gene lost 3 bases, with 18 bases spanning the gap. CDR3 length: 16 residues. CDR1 and CDR2 from the germline V gene are GTSNPN and SVGIG (reference sequence). The CDR3 DNA reads TGTGCCTGGAGTGCCGGAAGGAGGTGGGGGGACACTGAAGCTTTCTTT. Its protein is CAWSAGRRWGDTEAFF.

V usage is TRBV19 and J usage is TRBJ2-5; TRBD2 matches 9 bases. Germline V gives CDR1 LNHDA, CDR2 SQIVND (reference sequence). V lost 6 bases to trimming and J lost 4 bases; unmatched junction nucleotides: 0. This CDR3 is 12 amino acids long. CDR3 in DNA: TGTGCCAGTAGACTAGCGGGAGAGACCCAGTACTTC. This codes for CASRLAGETQYF. Looking up the rest from reference TRBV19 and TRBJ2-5 gives the full variable domain: DGGITQSPKYLFRKEGQNVTLSCEQNLNHDAMYWYRQDPGQGLRLIYYSQIVNDFQKGDIAEGYSVSREKKESFPLTVTSAQKNPTAFYLCASRLAGETQYFGPGTRLLVL.

The V call is TRBV5-4, the J call TRBJ1-3, with TRBD1 matching over 7 bases. Germline CDR1 and CDR2: SGHNT and YYREEE (reference sequence). The length of the CDR3 is 14 residues. V was pared by 4 bases and J by 4 bases, with 5 bases of the junction left unmatched. This CDR3 is CASSETGAGNTIYF. The CDR3 DNA reads as TGTGCCAGCAGCGAAACAGGGGCGGGAAACACCATATATTTT.

The chain links TRBV25-1 to TRBJ1-1; TRBD1 agrees at 8 bases. Losses at the gene ends were 2 bases for V and 6 bases for J; bases not matched to a gene: 11. The germline CDR1 and CDR2 sequences are MGHDK and SYGVNS. The CDR3 runs to 16 residues. CDR3 nucleotide sequence: TGTGCCAGCAGTGAAGGAGGACAGGGTGGGCTGGCTGAAGCTTTCTTT. Protein: CASSEGGQGGLAEAFF.

The CDR3 region has the DNA TGTGCCAGCTCACCGGGACAGGGATCCTATGGCTACACCTTC. Translating gives CASSPGQGSYGYTF. V is TRBV18 and J is TRBJ1-2, with 9 bases matching TRBD1. Looked up from germline, CDR1 is KGHSH and CDR2 is LQKENI. With 3 bases clipped from V and 4 bases from J, the junction kept 3 bases outside the gene matches. The CDR3 has 14 amino acids.

V is TRBV19 and J is TRBJ2-5, with TRBD2 matching 10 bases. The CDR3 runs to 15 residues. CDR1 is LNHDA and CDR2 is SQIVND in the germline V gene (reference sequence). J gave up 2 bases and V 5 bases, and 5 bases lay outside the gene matches. The CDR3 loop is CASSGTSGAQETQYF. The CDR3 bases are TGTGCCAGTAGTGGTACTAGCGGGGCGCAAGAGACCCAGTACTTC.

V gene TRBV12-3 or TRBV12-4 combines with J gene TRBJ1-6; the match to TRBD1 covers 7 bases. The ends lost 3 bases at V and 15 bases at J; junction bases unmatched: 2. The CDR3 runs 11 residues. Here the CDR3 reads CASSFGQDLHF. The CDR3 DNA follows: TGTGCCAGCAGTTTCGGACAGGACCTCCACTTT.

The rearrangement links TRBV19 to TRBJ1-1; 11 bases are shared with TRBD1. The germline V gene encodes CDR1 LNHDA and CDR2 SQIVND (reference sequence). The V segment lost 6 bases and the J segment 6 bases; nucleotides outside the gene matches: 3. This CDR3 contains 13 residues. CDR3 protein: CASSGQGASEAFF. For the CDR3, the DNA is TGTGCCAGTAGCGGACAGGGGGCTTCTGAAGCTTTCTTT.

The V call is TRBV3-1 (or the pseudogene TRBV3-2), the J call TRBJ1-2, with D maybe TRBD1 (5 bases). The CDR3 runs to 12 residues. Germline assignment: CDR1 LGHDT and CDR2 YNNKEL (reference sequence). The germline V and J ends were trimmed by 5 bases and 7 bases, with 11 bases remaining between them. CDR3 nucleotides: TGTGCCAGCAGCGGAGCCGGGGGTGGCTACACCTTC. It encodes CASSGAGGGYTF.

This chain joins TRBV12-5 and TRBJ2-1, with 11 bases lining up with TRBD2. The CDR3 extends over 18 amino acids. Germline loops: CDR1 LGHNT, CDR2 FRNRAP. V lost 2 bases, J lost 10 bases, and 16 bases stayed unmatched. CDR3 DNA: TGTGCTAGTGGTTTGTTCCCGACTGTTTTAGCGGGAGGGCGGGAGCAGTTCTTC. Residues: CASGLFPTVLAGGREQFF.

The rearrangement uses TRBV28 and TRBJ2-7, with D perhaps TRBD2 (5 bases). Trimming shortened V by 1 base and J by 3 bases, and 10 bases separated the two germline ends. The CDR3 is made up of 14 amino acids. The V gene's germline CDR1 is MDHEN and CDR2 SYDVKM. The CDR3 loop reads CASSLSGGLYEQYF. In DNA form, the CDR3 reads TGTGCCAGCAGTTTATCCGGCGGGCTCTACGAGCAGTACTTC.

This clone was recorded a few times. The chain employs TRBV7-6 and TRBJ2-7; 8 bases align to TRBD1. CDR1 is SGHVS and CDR2 is FNYEAQ in the germline V gene. The CDR3 runs to 12 residues. The V gene end was trimmed by 5 bases and the J gene end by 4 bases; junction bases not matched to a gene: 1. CDR3 in DNA: TGTGCCAGCAGCGGGACAGGTTACGAGCAGTACTTC. Amino acid sequence: CASSGTGYEQYF.

The V call is TRBV5-1, the J call TRBJ2-7, with D maybe TRBD1 (6 bases). The germline V and J ends were trimmed by 0 bases and 2 bases, with 12 bases remaining between them. The CDR3 length is 15 residues. CDR1 is SGHRS, CDR2 YFSETQ, per germline. The CDR3 DNA sequence: TGCGCCAGCAGCTTGGGGGACATGGGCCCCTACGAGCAGTACTTC. Protein product: CASSLGDMGPYEQYF.

The chain combines TRBV19 with TRBJ2-2; D not resolved. The CDR3 contains 13 residues. From germline, CDR1 is LNHDA and CDR2 SQIVND (reference sequence). V lost 6 bases and J 1 base, leaving 6 bases between the germline ends. The CDR3, as DNA: TGTGCCAGTAGCCGACTGAACACCGGGGAGCTGTTTTTT. Translating it yields CASSRLNTGELFF.

The J gene is TRBJ1-1, the V gene TRBV19; a possible D gene is TRBD1 (6 bases). The CDR3 sequence is 15 residues long. Trimming left V 3 bases short and J 1 base short, with 12 bases between. Per the germline V gene, CDR1 is LNHDA and CDR2 is SQIVND (reference sequence). The CDR3 spells CASSIPGHPNTEAFF. The CDR3 coding sequence is TGTGCCAGTAGTATCCCGGGACACCCGAACACTGAAGCTTTCTTT. Filled out from reference TRBV19 and TRBJ1-1, the complete variable domain reads DGGITQSPKYLFRKEGQNVTLSCEQNLNHDAMYWYRQDPGQGLRLIYYSQIVNDFQKGDIAEGYSVSREKKESFPLTVTSAQKNPTAFYLCASSIPGHPNTEAFFGQGTRLTVV.

The V call is TRBV7-6, the J call TRBJ1-2; a weak D match, TRBD1 (6 bases). CDR3 length equals 13 residues. The germline V and J ends were trimmed by 2 bases and 6 bases, with 10 bases remaining between them. The germline gives CDR1 SGHVS, CDR2 FNYEAQ. The CDR3 sequence is CASSLMGAHGYTF. The CDR3 DNA follows: TGTGCCAGCAGCTTAATGGGGGCGCATGGCTACACCTTC.

This chain connects TRBV24-1 to TRBJ2-7, with 7 bases lining up with TRBD2. In germline, CDR1 is KGHDR, CDR2 SFDVKD. Germline trimming cut 4 bases from V and 2 bases from J; bases unmatched to any gene: 13. The CDR3 has 17 amino acids. The CDR3 sequence is CATSEGWEGKGPYEQYF. The CDR3 DNA reads as TGTGCCACCAGTGAAGGGTGGGAGGGGAAGGGCCCCTACGAGCAGTACTTC.